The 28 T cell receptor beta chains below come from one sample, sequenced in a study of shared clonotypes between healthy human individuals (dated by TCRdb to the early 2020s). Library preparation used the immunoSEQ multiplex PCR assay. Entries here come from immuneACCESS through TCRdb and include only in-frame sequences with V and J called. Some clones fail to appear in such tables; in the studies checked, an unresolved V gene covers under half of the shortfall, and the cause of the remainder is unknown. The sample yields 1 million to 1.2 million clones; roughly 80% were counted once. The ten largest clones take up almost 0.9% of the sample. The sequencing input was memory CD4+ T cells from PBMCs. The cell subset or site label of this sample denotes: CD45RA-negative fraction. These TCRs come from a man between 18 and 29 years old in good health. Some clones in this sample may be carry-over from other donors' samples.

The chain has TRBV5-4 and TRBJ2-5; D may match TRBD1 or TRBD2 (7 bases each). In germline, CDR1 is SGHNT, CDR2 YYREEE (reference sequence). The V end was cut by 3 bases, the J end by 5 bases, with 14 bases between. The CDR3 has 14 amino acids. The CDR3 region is CASSSSGGGETQYF. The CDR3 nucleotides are TGTGCCAGCAGCTCGTCAGGGGGAGGGGAGACCCAGTACTTC.

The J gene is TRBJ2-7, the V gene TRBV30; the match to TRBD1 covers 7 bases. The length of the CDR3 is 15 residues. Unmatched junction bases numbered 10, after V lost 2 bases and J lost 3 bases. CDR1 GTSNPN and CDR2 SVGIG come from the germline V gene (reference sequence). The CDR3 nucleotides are TGTGCCTGGAGTCACGGGACAGCTCTTAACTACGAGCAGTACTTC. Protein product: CAWSHGTALNYEQYF.

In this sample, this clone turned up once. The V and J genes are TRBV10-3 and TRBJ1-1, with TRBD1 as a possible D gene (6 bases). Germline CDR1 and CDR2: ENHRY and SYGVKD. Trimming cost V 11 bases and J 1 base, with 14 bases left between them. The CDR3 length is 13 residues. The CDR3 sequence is CAGGGGGNTEAFF. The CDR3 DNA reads TGTGCCGGCGGGGGCGGAGGGAACACTGAAGCTTTCTTT.

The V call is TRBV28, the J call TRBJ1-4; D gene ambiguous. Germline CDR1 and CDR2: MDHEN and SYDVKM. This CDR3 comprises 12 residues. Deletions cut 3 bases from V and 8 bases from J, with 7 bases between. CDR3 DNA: TGTGCCAGCAGTTTGGTGATGGAAAAACTGTTTTTT. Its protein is CASSLVMEKLFF.

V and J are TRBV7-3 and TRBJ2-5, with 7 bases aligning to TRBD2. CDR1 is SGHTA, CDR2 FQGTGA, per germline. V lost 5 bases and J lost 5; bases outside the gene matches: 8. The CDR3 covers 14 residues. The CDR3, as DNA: TGTGCCAGCAGCCAAAGCGGGACCGGGGAGACCCAGTACTTC. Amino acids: CASSQSGTGETQYF.

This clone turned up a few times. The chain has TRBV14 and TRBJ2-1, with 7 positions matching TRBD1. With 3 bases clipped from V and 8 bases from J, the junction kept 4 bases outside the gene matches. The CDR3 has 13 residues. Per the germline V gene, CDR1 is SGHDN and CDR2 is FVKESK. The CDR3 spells CASSHPQGDEQFF. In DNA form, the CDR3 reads TGTGCCAGCAGCCATCCCCAGGGGGATGAGCAGTTCTTC. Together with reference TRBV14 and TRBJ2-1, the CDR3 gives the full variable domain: EAGVTQFPSHSVIEKGQTVTLRCDPISGHDNLYWYRRVMGKEIKFLLHFVKESKQDESGMPNNRFLAERTGGTYSTLKVQPAELEDSGVYFCASSHPQGDEQFFGPGTRLTVL.

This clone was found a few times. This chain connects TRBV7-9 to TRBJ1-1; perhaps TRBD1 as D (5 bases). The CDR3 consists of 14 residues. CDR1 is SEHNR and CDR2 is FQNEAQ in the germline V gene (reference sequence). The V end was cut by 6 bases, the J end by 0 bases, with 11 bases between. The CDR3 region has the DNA TGTGCCAGCAGTAACCGACAGATGAACACTGAAGCTTTCTTT. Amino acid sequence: CASSNRQMNTEAFF.

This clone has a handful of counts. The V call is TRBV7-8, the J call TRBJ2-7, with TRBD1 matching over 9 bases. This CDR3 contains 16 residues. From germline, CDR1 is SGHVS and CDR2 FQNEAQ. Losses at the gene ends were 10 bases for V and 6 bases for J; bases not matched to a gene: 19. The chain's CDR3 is CATKPLRTGQGGEQYF. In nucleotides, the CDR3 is TGTGCCACCAAACCACTAAGAACGGGACAGGGAGGCGAGCAGTACTTC.

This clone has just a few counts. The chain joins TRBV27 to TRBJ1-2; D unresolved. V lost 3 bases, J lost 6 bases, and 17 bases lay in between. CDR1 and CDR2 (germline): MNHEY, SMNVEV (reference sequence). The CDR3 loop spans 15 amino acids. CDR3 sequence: CASSLRPQLWNGYTF. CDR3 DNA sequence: TGTGCCAGCAGTTTGCGGCCACAGCTTTGGAATGGCTACACCTTC.

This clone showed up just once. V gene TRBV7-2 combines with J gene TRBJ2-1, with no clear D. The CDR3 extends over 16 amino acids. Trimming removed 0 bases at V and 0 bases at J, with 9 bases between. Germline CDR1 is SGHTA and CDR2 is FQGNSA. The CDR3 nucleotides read TGTGCCAGCAGCTTAGCGGGCTTTCCCTCCTACAATGAGCAGTTCTTC. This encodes CASSLAGFPSYNEQFF. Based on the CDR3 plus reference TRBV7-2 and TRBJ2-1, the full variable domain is GAGVSQSPSNKVTEKGKDVELRCDPISGHTALYWYRQSLGQGLEFLIYFQGNSAPDKSGLPSDRFSAERTGGSVSTLTIQRTQQEDSAVYLCASSLAGFPSYNEQFFGPGTRLTVL.

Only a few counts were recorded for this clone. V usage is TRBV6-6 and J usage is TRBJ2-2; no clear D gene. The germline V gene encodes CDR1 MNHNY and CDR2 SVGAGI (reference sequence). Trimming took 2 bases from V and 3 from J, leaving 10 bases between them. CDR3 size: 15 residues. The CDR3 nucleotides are TGTGCCAGCAGTTACATGATTTGGGACACCGGGGAGCTGTTTTTT. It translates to CASSYMIWDTGELFF.

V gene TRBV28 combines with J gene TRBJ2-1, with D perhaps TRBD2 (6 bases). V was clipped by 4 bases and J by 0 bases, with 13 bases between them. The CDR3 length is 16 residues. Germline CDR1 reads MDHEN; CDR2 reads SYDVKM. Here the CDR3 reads CASSSVGTGSYNEQFF. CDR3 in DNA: TGTGCCAGCAGTTCAGTTGGGACTGGCTCCTACAATGAGCAGTTCTTC.

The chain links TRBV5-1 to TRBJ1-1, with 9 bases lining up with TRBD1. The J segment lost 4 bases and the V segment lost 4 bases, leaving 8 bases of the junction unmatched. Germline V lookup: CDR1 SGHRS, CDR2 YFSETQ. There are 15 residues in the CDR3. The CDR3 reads CASSRTGVKGTEAFF. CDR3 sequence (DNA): TGCGCCAGCAGCCGGACAGGGGTAAAGGGCACTGAAGCTTTCTTT.

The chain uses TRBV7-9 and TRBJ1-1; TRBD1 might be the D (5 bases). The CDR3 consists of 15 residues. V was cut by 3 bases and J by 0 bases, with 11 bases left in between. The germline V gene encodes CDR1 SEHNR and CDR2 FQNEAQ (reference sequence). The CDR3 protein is CASSFPGPMNTEAFF. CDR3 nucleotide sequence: TGTGCCAGCAGCTTCCCAGGGCCCATGAACACTGAAGCTTTCTTT.

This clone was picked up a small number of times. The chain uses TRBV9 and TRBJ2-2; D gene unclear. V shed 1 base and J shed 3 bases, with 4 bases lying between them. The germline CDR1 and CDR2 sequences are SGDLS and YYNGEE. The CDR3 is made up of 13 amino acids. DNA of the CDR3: TGTGCCAGCAGCGTAACCTACACCGGGGAGCTGTTTTTT. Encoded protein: CASSVTYTGELFF.

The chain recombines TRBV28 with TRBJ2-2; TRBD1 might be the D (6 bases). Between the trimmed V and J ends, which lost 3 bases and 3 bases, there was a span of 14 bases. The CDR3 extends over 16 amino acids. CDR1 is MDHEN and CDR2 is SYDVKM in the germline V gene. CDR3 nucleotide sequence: TGTGCCAGCAGTTTGTTGGGGGCGCAGGACACCGGGGAGCTGTTTTTT. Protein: CASSLLGAQDTGELFF.

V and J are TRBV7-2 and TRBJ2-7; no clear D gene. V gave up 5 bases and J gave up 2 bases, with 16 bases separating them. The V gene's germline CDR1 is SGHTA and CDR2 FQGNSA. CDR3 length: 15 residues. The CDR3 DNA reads TGTGCCAGCAGCCCCTCGTACCAGGAAACCTACGAGCAGTACTTC. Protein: CASSPSYQETYEQYF.

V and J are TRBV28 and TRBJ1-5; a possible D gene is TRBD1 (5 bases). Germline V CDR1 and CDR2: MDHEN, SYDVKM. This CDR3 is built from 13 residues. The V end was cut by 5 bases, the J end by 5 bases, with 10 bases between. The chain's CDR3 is CASSPGTDQPQHF. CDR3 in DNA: TGTGCCAGCAGTCCTGGGACCGATCAGCCCCAGCATTTT.

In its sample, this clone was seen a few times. The CDR3 nucleotides read TGTGCCAGCAGCGTCGGAGGGTGGCCCGGGGAGCTGTTTTTT. Protein sequence: CASSVGGWPGELFF. The chain is built from TRBV9 and TRBJ2-2, with a weak D call TRBD2 (6 bases). Germline-derived CDR1 and CDR2 are SGDLS and YYNGEE. Trimming stripped 2 bases from V and 6 bases from J, with 11 bases between. The CDR3 sequence is 14 residues long.

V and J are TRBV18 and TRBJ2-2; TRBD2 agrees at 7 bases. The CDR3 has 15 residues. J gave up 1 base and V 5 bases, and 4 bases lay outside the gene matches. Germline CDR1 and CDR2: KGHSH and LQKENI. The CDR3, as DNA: TGTGCCAGCTCAAAGCGGGATGTGAACACCGGGGAGCTGTTTTTT. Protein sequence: CASSKRDVNTGELFF.

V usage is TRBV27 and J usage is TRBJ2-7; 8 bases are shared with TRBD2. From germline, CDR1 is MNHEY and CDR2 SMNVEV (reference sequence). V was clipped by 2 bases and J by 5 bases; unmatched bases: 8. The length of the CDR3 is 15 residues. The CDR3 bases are TGTGCCAGCAGTTTAAATTGGGGGACTAGACACGAGCAGTACTTC. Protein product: CASSLNWGTRHEQYF.

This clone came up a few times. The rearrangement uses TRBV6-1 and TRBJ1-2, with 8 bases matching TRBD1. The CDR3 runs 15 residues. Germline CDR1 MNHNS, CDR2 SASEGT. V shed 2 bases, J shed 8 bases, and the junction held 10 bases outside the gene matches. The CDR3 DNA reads TGTGCCAGCAGTGAATCTCAGGGGGCGCCGGGGGGCTACACCTTC. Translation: CASSESQGAPGGYTF.

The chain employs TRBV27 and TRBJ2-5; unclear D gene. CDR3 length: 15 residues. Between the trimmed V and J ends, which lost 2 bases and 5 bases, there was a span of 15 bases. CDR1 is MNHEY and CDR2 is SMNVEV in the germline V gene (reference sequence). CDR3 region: CASSLQGWRGETQYF. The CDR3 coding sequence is TGTGCCAGCAGTTTACAAGGGTGGCGAGGCGAGACCCAGTACTTC.

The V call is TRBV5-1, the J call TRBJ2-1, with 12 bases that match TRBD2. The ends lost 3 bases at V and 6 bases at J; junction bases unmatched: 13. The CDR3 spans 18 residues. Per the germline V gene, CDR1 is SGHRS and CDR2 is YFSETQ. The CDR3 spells CASSWGTSGRISGNEQFF. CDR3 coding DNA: TGCGCCAGCAGCTGGGGCACTAGCGGGAGGATCTCGGGCAATGAGCAGTTCTTC.

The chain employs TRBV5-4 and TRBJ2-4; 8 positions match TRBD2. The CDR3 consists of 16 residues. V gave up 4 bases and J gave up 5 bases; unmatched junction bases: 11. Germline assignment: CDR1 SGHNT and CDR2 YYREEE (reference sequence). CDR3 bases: TGTGCCAGCAGCCCCCGGGGGGGAGTGGGGCAAAACATTCAGTACTTC. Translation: CASSPRGGVGQNIQYF.

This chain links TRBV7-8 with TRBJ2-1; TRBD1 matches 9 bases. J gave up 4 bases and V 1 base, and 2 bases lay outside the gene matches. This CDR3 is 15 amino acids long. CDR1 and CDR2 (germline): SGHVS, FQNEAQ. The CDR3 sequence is CASSLGGTGYNEQFF. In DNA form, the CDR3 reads TGTGCCAGCAGCTTAGGGGGGACAGGGTACAATGAGCAGTTCTTC. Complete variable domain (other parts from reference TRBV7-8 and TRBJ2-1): GAGVSQSPRYKVAKRGQDVALRCDPISGHVSLFWYQQALGQGPEFLTYFQNEAQLDKSGLPSDRFFAERPEGSVSTLKIQRTQQEDSAVYLCASSLGGTGYNEQFFGPGTRLTVL.

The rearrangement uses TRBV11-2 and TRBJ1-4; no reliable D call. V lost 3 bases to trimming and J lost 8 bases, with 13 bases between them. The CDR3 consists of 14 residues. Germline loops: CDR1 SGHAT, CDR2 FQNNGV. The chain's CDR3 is CASSLAGRFEKLFF. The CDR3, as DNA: TGTGCCAGCAGCTTGGCAGGAAGGTTCGAAAAACTGTTTTTT.

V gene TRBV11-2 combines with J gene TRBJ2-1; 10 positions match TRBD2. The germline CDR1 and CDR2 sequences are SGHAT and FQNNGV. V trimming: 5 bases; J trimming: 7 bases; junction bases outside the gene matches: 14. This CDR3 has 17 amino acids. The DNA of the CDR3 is TGTGCCAGCAGCCCACGATGGTCTAGCGGGAGCGGTAATGAGCAGTTCTTC. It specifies CASSPRWSSGSGNEQFF.